Detailed here is one T cell receptor (beta chain). Antigen specificity is unknown. The data stem from a study of T cell responses to AZD1222 COVID-19 vaccine. Broader study findings: Donors skewed white British and female; clonal diversity was possibly underestimated. Among AZD1222 vaccinees, only five or six were seropositive at baseline. Repertoires were collected only later (after the peak T cell response had occurred).

Second-dose intervals of approximately 4 or approximately 12 weeks were pooled. TCRdb's table, derived via immunoSEQ multiplex PCR, lists solely in-frame clones and lacks some. The table has under 150,000 clones, 88% seen once. Germline CDR1 reads SGHVS; CDR2 reads FQNEAQ. Trimming left V 3 bases short and J 1 base short, with 22 bases between. The CDR3 sequence is 19 residues long. This sequence originates from an adult who received the AZD1222 COVID-19 vaccine. Sequencing used peripheral blood, obtained 28 days after the second AZD1222 dose. V is TRBV7-8 and J is TRBJ2-1; D is unclear. The CDR3: CASSFDLPFERGSYNEQFF. CDR3 nucleotide sequence: TGTGCCAGCAGCTTTGATCTACCCTTCGAGCGAGGTTCCTACAATGAGCAGTTCTTC.